Sequencing of this T cell receptor beta chain was carried out in a study of neurological immune-mediated disorders. Notes on the study in general: HTLV-1-associated myelopathy had the most TCR clonal expansion, whereas multiple sclerosis had the least (lower than in healthy controls).

Each sorted-subset library came from 1 million CD4+ or CD8+ T cells. In this sample, this clonotype turned up many times. As yet, its antigen is unknown. This CDR3 has 15 residues. V was clipped by 1 base and J by 8 bases; unmatched bases: 6. The germline V gene has CDR1 MGHDK and CDR2 SYGVNS. From the 5' RACE reads, TCRdb called clonotypes with MiXCR, one entry per CDR3 protein. The sample carries about 21,000 distinct CDR3 sequences, about 6% recorded once. The chain uses TRBV25-1 and TRBJ2-1; 9 nucleotides line up with TRBD2. The TCR was taken from a young man in good health. Sequenced: CD8+ T cells from blood. CDR3 region: CASSELLGLAHEQFF. CDR3 bases: TGTGCCAGCAGTGAATTGCTGGGACTAGCTCATGAGCAGTTCTTC.